This T cell receptor (beta chain) appears in the sequencing data of a study of blood T cell repertoires in COVID-19. About the research overall: The cDNA or gDNA used as material had been derived from T cells, B-cell-depleted T cells, or PBMCs.

Study processing details: Nucleated cell number was recorded as an estimate derived from reference gene primer amplification. Clones were read by immunoSEQ multiplex PCR, and TCRdb kept only the in-frame ones, dropping some. The V and J calls and clone size were taken over from that table, and D and trimming were inferred from the DNA. The sample lists about 160,000 clones; more than 60% were seen once. This clone was detected only once. This CDR3 is built from 14 residues. J lost 8 bases, V lost 6 bases, and 11 bases had no gene match. Germline values: CDR1 MNHNY, CDR2 SVGAGI (reference sequence). The sample was peripheral blood. This TCR came from a man between 70 and 80 years old with acute or convalescent COVID-19. J is TRBJ1-2 and V is TRBV6-6; 8 nucleotides agree with TRBD1. The DNA for the CDR3 is TGTGCCAGCAGAAACGGACAGGGAACGAGCGGCTACACCTTC. This sequence encodes CASRNGQGTSGYTF.